This T cell receptor beta chain was captured in a study of technical replicates of blood from a handful of donors. Data came from immunoSEQ multiplex PCR; TCRdb stores just in-frame clones and leaves some out. The sample lists roughly 70,000 clones; approximately 91% were seen once. This CDR3 has 18 residues. Per germline, CDR1 MGHRA and CDR2 YSYEKL. V was clipped by 1 base and J by 4 bases; unmatched bases: 11. The specimen was PBMCs. V gene TRBV4-1 combines with J gene TRBJ2-1; 9 nucleotides line up with TRBD1. The source is a human donor in good health. Some clones in this sample may be carry-over from other donors' samples. CDR3 DNA: TGCGCCAGCAGCCAAGCGGACTTTCTTGGGACAGGGTACAATGAGCAGTTCTTC. Its protein product is CASSQADFLGTGYNEQFF.